This T cell receptor (beta chain) was documented in a study of cytomegalovirus exposure and HLA in healthy donors. The wider study: A later analysis reported the same platform for the 100 to 150 validation repertoires and the roughly 700 first-cohort repertoires. Study-level results: Around 160 TCR beta chains were listed as cytomegalovirus-associated.

Concerning this clone itself: What it recognizes is unknown.

Produced via immunoSEQ multiplex PCR; TCRdb's table is partial and in-frame only. The top ten hold 0.65% to 0.85% of the sample, which has about 330,000 clones, 86% seen once. There are 13 residues in the CDR3. Germline assignment: CDR1 SEHNR and CDR2 FQNEAQ (reference sequence). V was clipped by 4 bases and J by 4 bases, with 9 bases between them. This TCR was recovered from a woman under 30 in good health and CMV-seronegative. The chain carries TRBV7-9 and TRBJ2-3; tentatively, D is TRBD1 (6 bases). Sequencing input: PBMCs. CDR3 DNA sequence: TGTGCCAGCAGCTCGCGGACAGCAGATACGCAGTATTTT. This codes for CASSSRTADTQYF.